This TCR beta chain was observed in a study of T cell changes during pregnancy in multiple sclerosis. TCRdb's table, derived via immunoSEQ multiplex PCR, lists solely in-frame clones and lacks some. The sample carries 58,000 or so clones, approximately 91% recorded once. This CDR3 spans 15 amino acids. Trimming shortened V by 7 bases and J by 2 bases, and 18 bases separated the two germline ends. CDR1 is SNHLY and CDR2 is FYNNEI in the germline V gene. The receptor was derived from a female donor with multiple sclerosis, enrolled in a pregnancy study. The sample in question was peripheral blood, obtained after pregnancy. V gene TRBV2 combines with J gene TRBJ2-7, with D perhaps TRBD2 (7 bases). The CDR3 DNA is TGTGCCAGCACACTAGGCGGGGGCTCAGCCTACGAGCAGTACTTC. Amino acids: CASTLGGGSAYEQYF.